One sample yielded the 4 T cell receptor beta chains listed below, sequenced in a study of T cell repertoires in cytomegalovirus infection. TCRdb used MiXCR to reprocess the reads, holding one entry per CDR3 protein. The sample records nearly 450,000 distinct CDR3 sequences, approximately 31% being singletons. Sequences were obtained from PBMCs. These receptors came from a human donor in good health (CMV status not recorded). Some clones in this sample may be carry-over from other donors' samples.

Note on this clonotype: A much larger clone lies a single base off, so this may be a read error. The V call is TRBV11-2, the J call TRBJ2-2; D ambiguous. CDR3 length equals 13 residues. The germline gives CDR1 SGHAT, CDR2 FQNNGV. CDR3 in amino acids: CVSSQSNTGELFF. CDR3 coding DNA: TGTGTCAGCAGCCAATCTAACACCGGGGAGCTGTTTTTT. The whole variable domain, filled in from reference TRBV11-2 and TRBJ2-2, reads EAGVAQSPRYKIIEKRQSVAFWCNPISGHATLYWYQQILGQGPKLLIQFQNNGVVDDSQLPKDRFSAERLKGVDSTLKIQPAKLEDSAVYLCVSSQSNTGELFFGEGSRLTVL.

The V call is TRBV19, the J call TRBJ2-5; 8 positions match TRBD2. This CDR3 has 15 residues. The V segment lost 6 bases and the J segment 5 bases; nucleotides outside the gene matches: 11. Germline CDR1 and CDR2: LNHDA and SQIVND (reference sequence). The CDR3 nucleotides read TGTGCCAGTAGCCCCGAGCGGGGGAGCTGGGAGACCCAGTACTTC. This sequence encodes CASSPERGSWETQYF.

J is TRBJ1-2 and V is TRBV3-1, with 8 positions matching TRBD1. J lost 5 bases, V lost 3 bases, and 5 bases had no gene match. The CDR3 has 14 amino acids. Looked up from germline, CDR1 is LGHDT and CDR2 is YNNKEL (reference sequence). CDR3 residues: CASSQAQGAYGYTF. In nucleotides, the CDR3 is TGTGCCAGCAGCCAGGCTCAGGGGGCATATGGCTACACCTTC. The variable domain in full, completed from reference TRBV3-1 and TRBJ1-2, reads DTAVSQTPKYLVTQMGNDKSIKCEQNLGHDTMYWYKQDSKKFLKIMFSYNNKELIINETVPNRFSPKSPDKAHLNLHINSLELGDSAVYFCASSQAQGAYGYTFGSGTRLTVV.

This clonotype was counted only a few times. The CDR3 nucleotides read TGTGCCAGCAGCTTGGAGGCTTCAAGCTACGAGCAGTACTTC. Its translation: CASSLEASSYEQYF. The V call is TRBV7-9, the J call TRBJ2-7; TRBD2 is a possible D gene (5 bases). The CDR3 loop spans 14 amino acids. CDR1 and CDR2 (germline): SEHNR, FQNEAQ (reference sequence). The germline V and J ends were trimmed by 3 bases and 3 bases, with 12 bases remaining between them. Full variable domain (outside the CDR3, taken from reference TRBV7-9 and TRBJ2-7): DTGVSQNPRHKITKRGQNVTFRCDPISEHNRLYWYRQTLGQGPEFLTYFQNEAQLEKSRLLSDRFSAERPKGSFSTLEIQRTEQGDSAMYLCASSLEASSYEQYFGPGTRLTVT.